Presented here are 9 T cell receptor beta chains from one specimen sequenced in a study of CD8+ T cells in alopecia areata (dated by TCRdb to 2016 to 2018). To prepare the library, the immunoSEQ multiplex PCR assay was applied. RNA was extracted from all samples and reverse transcribed into cDNA, which served as template for TCR sequencing. TCRdb took over this immuneACCESS table, retaining in-frame rearrangements with V and J assigned. Such tables are incomplete; in checked studies, under half of the missing clones stem from an unresolved V gene, and the remainder is unexplained. Listed for this sample are over 250,000 clones, none observed only a single time. The ten largest clones capture around 1.2% of the sample. Cells from pooled mouse cutaneous lymph nodes were stained for CD4, CD8alpha, NKG2D, NKG2ACE and other markers and then sorted on a BD Influx. Sequenced material: CD4+ T cells sorted from a lymph node. Source of these receptors: a C3H/HeJ mouse with alopecia areata. The haplotype of this strain at the MHC is H2-k.

A remark on this clone: Gene labels here are mouse ones. The sequenced fragment ends 4 residues before the CDR3 boundary, so the rest is inferred from the germline J gene. V gene TRBV13-3 combines with J gene TRBJ2-5; the D gene is possibly TRBD1 (6 bases). The germline CDR1 and CDR2 sequences are NNHDY and SYVADS. The CDR3 spans 14 residues. Trimming took off 3 bases at V and 0 bases at J, with 8 bases between the two ends. CDR3 DNA, as far as it was read: TGTGCCAGCAGTGTGGGACAAAACCAAGAC. Its protein product is CASSVGQNQD. The whole CDR3 region reads CASSVGQNQDTQYF.

Points on this clone: Genes here carry mouse names. The read finishes 4 residues shy of the CDR3 end, and the germline J gene is used to complete it. The chain is built from TRBV31 and TRBJ2-3, with TRBD2 matching over 11 bases. Per germline, CDR1 GKSSPN and CDR2 SITVG. Trimming took 1 base from V and 4 from J; bases not matched to a gene: 4. The CDR3 runs to 15 residues. The DNA read from the CDR3 is TGTGCCTGGAGTCCGGGACTGGGGGCTACAGAA. Translated, it gives CAWSPGLGATE. From start to end, the CDR3 is CAWSPGLGATETLYF.

This clone turned up a few times. It may be a read error: a sequence one base away is much more abundant. Genes here carry mouse names. The read stops 4 residues short of the end of the CDR3; the missing end is completed from the germline J gene. The chain employs TRBV13-1 and TRBJ2-1; 7 positions agree with TRBD1. The CDR3 totals 14 residues. Germline V lookup: CDR1 NSHNY, CDR2 SYGAGN. V lost 3 bases to trimming and J lost 4 bases; unmatched junction nucleotides: 4. CDR3 bases read: TGTGCCAGCAGTGGGGGACAGAAATATGCT. Protein product: CASSGGQKYA. Given in full, the CDR3 is CASSGGQKYAEQFF.

This clone was counted between two and nine times. The gene names given are mouse names. Coverage ceases 4 residues before the CDR3 finishes, and the germline J gene fills in the end. V usage is TRBV31 and J usage is TRBJ2-5, with a tentative D call TRBD1 (6 bases). This CDR3 has 13 amino acids. The V gene's germline CDR1 is GKSSPN and CDR2 SITVG. The CDR3 bases that were read are TGTGCCTGGAGTCTACCAGGGGTGGAC. Amino acids: CAWSLPGVD. The entire CDR3 is CAWSLPGVDTQYF.

Comment on this clone: A read error may be the cause here, since a much bigger clone is one base away. Any gene name here is a mouse gene name. The CDR3 end is not reached by the read, which stops 4 residues before it; the germline J gene fills it in. The same CDR3 also results from other DNA sequences found in this sample. The rearrangement links TRBV13-1 to TRBJ1-1; tentatively, D is TRBD1 (5 bases). Germline-derived CDR1 and CDR2 are NSHNY and SYGAGN. V lost 3 bases to trimming and J lost 0 bases, with 9 bases between them. The CDR3 extends over 14 amino acids. The CDR3 sequence is CASSADSANTEVFF. The part of the CDR3 DNA that was read is TGTGCCAGCAGTGCTGACAGTGCAAACACA.

The table lists this clone with many counts. Gene names and germline refer to mouse. The read ends 4 residues before the CDR3 terminus; that terminus is restored from the germline J gene. The J gene is TRBJ2-1, the V gene TRBV17; a possible D gene is TRBD1 (6 bases). CDR1 is MNHDT, CDR2 YYDKIL, per germline. V gave up 5 bases and J gave up 5 bases, with 7 bases separating them. The CDR3 is made up of 12 amino acids. CDR3 loop: CASSYRDAEQFF. The covered CDR3 bases are TGTGCTAGCAGTTACAGGGATGCT.

There are a few counts of this clone. Each gene name is a mouse one. The read is 4 residues too short to cover the CDR3 end, so that end is filled in from the germline J gene. Other nucleotide sequences from this sample produce the same CDR3. The gene calls are TRBV19 and TRBJ1-2, with 7 positions matching TRBD1. CDR1 is FNHDT, CDR2 SITEND, per germline (reference sequence). The CDR3 runs to 14 residues. V lost 5 bases to trimming and J lost 0 bases; unmatched junction nucleotides: 4. The chain's CDR3 is CASRRDSPNSDYTF. CDR3 bases read: TGTGCCAGCAGAAGGGACAGCCCAAACTCC. The whole variable domain, filled in from reference TRBV19 and TRBJ1-2, reads GGIITQTPKFLIGQEGQKLTLKCQQNFNHDTMYWYRQDSGKGLRLIYYSITENDLQKGDLSEGYDASREKKSSFSLTVTSAQKNEMAVFLCASRRDSPNSDYTFGSGTRLLVI.

This clone came up a few times. The genes are named according to mouse. The sequenced fragment ends 3 residues before the CDR3 boundary, so the rest is inferred from the germline J gene. The rearrangement uses TRBV13-3 and TRBJ1-6; weak D call: TRBD1 (5 bases). TRBJ1-6 has ORF status, its function being uncertain. Germline loops: CDR1 NNHDY, CDR2 SYVADS. V lost 2 bases to trimming and J lost 7 bases, with 10 bases between them. The CDR3 consists of 14 residues. This chain's CDR3 is CASSEQGENSPLYF. The part of the CDR3 DNA that was read is TGTGCCAGCAGTGAGCAGGGAGAAAATTCGCCC.

In regard to this clone: Gene names follow the mouse nomenclature. Coverage ceases 4 residues before the CDR3 finishes, and the germline J gene fills in the end. The same CDR3 can be traced to other DNA sequences in this sample. This chain connects TRBV13-2 to TRBJ2-5; TRBD2 agrees at 9 bases. CDR3 length: 14 residues. Germline V gives CDR1 NNHNN, CDR2 SYGAGS (reference sequence). CDR3 sequence reads: CASGEGLGRDTQYF. The DNA read from the CDR3 is TGTGCCAGCGGTGAGGGACTGGGCAGAGAC.